These 25 T cell receptor beta chains were sequenced from one sample in a study of blood T cell repertoires in COVID-19. Some clones are missing from TCRdb's copy, which holds only in-frame ones; the method was immunoSEQ multiplex PCR. Here the sample spans 250,000 to 350,000 clones, over 85% being singletons. The material sequenced was PBMCs or T cells enriched from blood (not recorded which). The receptors here all came from a woman aged 45-60 years who had been exposed to COVID-19.

V is TRBV27 and J is TRBJ2-7; 8 bases map to TRBD1. CDR3 length: 16 amino acids. CDR1 is MNHEY, CDR2 SMNVEV, per germline (reference sequence). V trimming: 6 bases; J trimming: 0 bases; junction bases outside the gene matches: 10. The CDR3 loop is CASRQRGQVTSYEQYF. The CDR3 region has the DNA TGTGCCAGCAGACAACGGGGACAGGTGACCTCCTACGAGCAGTACTTC.

The J gene is TRBJ1-2, the V gene TRBV28; D may be TRBD1 (5 bases). The V and J ends lost 4 bases and 4 bases respectively, with 19 bases between them. The CDR3 is 16 amino acids. Germline assignment: CDR1 MDHEN and CDR2 SYDVKM. Written as DNA, the CDR3 is TGTGCCAGCAGTTATAGGGGCGTCAGCTCAATCTATGGCTACACCTTC. Its translation is CASSYRGVSSIYGYTF.

The CDR3 DNA follows: TGTGCCAGCAGTCCACAGGGGGCTGGGGAAGCTTTCTTT. This translates into CASSPQGAGEAFF. The chain has TRBV27 and TRBJ1-1, with 9 bases identical to TRBD1. With 5 bases clipped from V and 8 bases from J, the junction kept 6 bases outside the gene matches. CDR3 length: 13 residues. Germline lookup yields CDR1 MNHEY and CDR2 SMNVEV (reference sequence).

The chain has TRBV27 and TRBJ2-7; D possibly corresponds to TRBD2 (6 bases). Per the germline V gene, CDR1 is MNHEY and CDR2 is SMNVEV (reference sequence). Trimming cost V 6 bases and J 1 base, with 13 bases left between them. CDR3 size: 14 residues. CDR3 sequence: CASSPGTPSYEQYF. The DNA for the CDR3 is TGTGCCAGCAGCCCCGGGACTCCTTCCTACGAGCAGTACTTC.

The genes are TRBV19 and TRBJ1-5; no firm D call. Germline lookup yields CDR1 LNHDA and CDR2 SQIVND (reference sequence). The length of the CDR3 is 13 residues. Trimming cost V 6 bases and J 3 bases, with 9 bases left between them. The CDR3 DNA is TGTGCCAGTAGCTTAGAGTTCAATCAGCCCCAGCATTTT. This translates into CASSLEFNQPQHF.

V gene TRBV27 combines with J gene TRBJ1-6; maybe TRBD1 (5 bases). CDR1 is MNHEY, CDR2 SMNVEV, per germline (reference sequence). Trimming stripped 4 bases from V and 7 bases from J, with 11 bases between. This CDR3 is built from 14 residues. The CDR3 sequence: CASSSWGSNSPLHF. Here the CDR3 DNA reads TGTGCCAGCAGTTCGTGGGGCAGCAATTCACCCCTCCACTTT.

The chain couples TRBV10-3 to TRBJ1-4, with D possibly being TRBD1 (6 bases). CDR1 and CDR2 from the germline V gene are ENHRY and SYGVKD. This CDR3 comprises 11 residues. The V end lost 4 bases, the J end lost 13 bases, and 10 bases lay between the germline ends. The CDR3 DNA is TGTGCCATCAGTGCCGGGGACATACTGTTTTTT. Its translation: CAISAGDILFF.

This clone turned up a few times. The chain links TRBV7-2 to TRBJ1-2; D not resolved. This CDR3 has 14 amino acids. CDR1 is SGHTA and CDR2 is FQGNSA in the germline V gene. Deletions cut 0 bases from V and 1 base from J, with 6 bases between. The chain's CDR3 is CASSLAKHNYGYTF. DNA for the CDR3: TGTGCCAGCAGCTTAGCGAAGCATAACTATGGCTACACCTTC. The variable domain in full, completed from reference TRBV7-2 and TRBJ1-2, reads GAGVSQSPSNKVTEKGKDVELRCDPISGHTALYWYRQSLGQGLEFLIYFQGNSAPDKSGLPSDRFSAERTGGSVSTLTIQRTQQEDSAVYLCASSLAKHNYGYTFGSGTRLTVV.

The chain links TRBV11-3 to TRBJ2-1; tentative D call: TRBD2 (6 bases). Trimming removed 2 bases from V and 9 bases from J, with 11 bases in between. The CDR3 contains 13 residues. CDR1 SGHNT and CDR2 YENEEA come from the germline V gene. The CDR3, as DNA: TGTGCCAGCAGCTTAATAATGGGGGGTGAGCAGTTCTTC. This encodes CASSLIMGGEQFF.

V is TRBV30 and J is TRBJ2-7; D unresolved. The germline CDR1 and CDR2 sequences are GTSNPN and SVGIG (reference sequence). The CDR3 length is 13 residues. V lost 2 bases to trimming and J lost 2 bases, with 10 bases between them. The CDR3 spells CAWSYADTYEQYF. The CDR3 DNA follows: TGTGCCTGGAGTTACGCAGACACCTACGAGCAGTACTTC.

The J gene is TRBJ1-3, the V gene TRBV18, with 7 bases lining up with TRBD1. CDR3 length equals 15 residues. Trimming at V came to 3 bases and at J to 2 bases, leaving 4 bases not matched to a gene. From germline, CDR1 is KGHSH and CDR2 LQKENI. CDR3 nucleotides: TGTGCCAGCTCACCTGCGGACAGGCCTGGAAACACCATATATTTT. It is translated as CASSPADRPGNTIYF.

Concerning this clone: Other DNA sequences in this specimen translate into the identical CDR3. V gene TRBV7-2 combines with J gene TRBJ2-1, with TRBD2 identical over 11 bases. The CDR3 runs 16 residues. V was clipped by 1 base and J by 4 bases; unmatched bases: 3. Germline CDR1 reads SGHTA; CDR2 reads FQGNSA. In nucleotides, the CDR3 is TGTGCCAGCAGCTTAGGTCTAGCGGGGGGTTACAATGAGCAGTTCTTC. Translation: CASSLGLAGGYNEQFF. Looking up the rest from reference TRBV7-2 and TRBJ2-1 gives the full variable domain: GAGVSQSPSNKVTEKGKDVELRCDPISGHTALYWYRQSLGQGLEFLIYFQGNSAPDKSGLPSDRFSAERTGGSVSTLTIQRTQQEDSAVYLCASSLGLAGGYNEQFFGPGTRLTVL.

The chain couples TRBV9 to TRBJ2-4, with D unresolved. The CDR3 extends over 13 amino acids. CDR1 is SGDLS and CDR2 is YYNGEE in the germline V gene. V was pared by 4 bases and J by 0 bases, with 5 bases between. For the CDR3, the DNA is TGTGCCAGCAGCTCCCAAGCCAAAAACATTCAGTACTTC. The encoded protein is CASSSQAKNIQYF.

The table lists this clone with many counts. The chain combines TRBV15 with TRBJ2-3; 9 positions match TRBD2. The V segment lost 1 base and the J segment 5 bases; nucleotides outside the gene matches: 13. The germline CDR1 and CDR2 sequences are LNHNV and YYDKDF (reference sequence). The CDR3 loop spans 18 amino acids. The CDR3 loop reads CATSRGPFKRGEEDTQYF. The CDR3 DNA reads TGTGCCACCAGCAGAGGCCCGTTTAAGCGGGGGGAGGAAGATACGCAGTATTTT.

The rearrangement uses TRBV10-3 and TRBJ2-2; D might be TRBD1 (6 bases). V lost 7 bases to trimming and J lost 6 bases, with 12 bases between them. Per the germline V gene, CDR1 is ENHRY and CDR2 is SYGVKD. CDR3 length equals 13 residues. In DNA, the CDR3 is TGTGCCATCAAGGACAGTAATGCCGGGGAGCTGTTTTTT. Residues: CAIKDSNAGELFF.

The chain recombines TRBV6-5 with TRBJ1-2; TRBD1 is a possible D gene (6 bases). This CDR3 comprises 14 residues. Germline CDR1 and CDR2: MNHEY and SVGAGI. V was clipped by 6 bases and J by 8 bases, with 19 bases between them. The CDR3 DNA reads TGTGCCAGCAGGACCAGGGGTTCCCTCTGGGGCTACACCTTC. It specifies CASRTRGSLWGYTF.

The genes are TRBV6-5 and TRBJ1-3; TRBD1 matches at 7 bases. The CDR3 length is 13 residues. J was trimmed by 4 bases and V by 6 bases; bases with no gene match: 3. CDR1 and CDR2 (germline): MNHEY, SVGAGI. CDR3 nucleotide sequence: TGTGCCAGCAGGCGGACAGGAGGAAACACCATATATTTT. It codes for CASRRTGGNTIYF.

This chain connects TRBV28 to TRBJ1-5, with 8 bases aligning to TRBD1. The CDR3 sequence is 15 residues long. Germline V gene sequence: CDR1 MDHEN, CDR2 SYDVKM. Trimming cost V 3 bases and J 2 bases; bases outside gene matches: 3. CDR3 sequence reads: CASSFEGQGNQPQHF. The CDR3 nucleotides read TGTGCCAGCAGTTTCGAGGGACAGGGCAATCAGCCCCAGCATTTT. The variable domain in full, with the rest retrieved from reference TRBV28 and TRBJ1-5, is DVKVTQSSRYLVKRTGEKVFLECVQDMDHENMFWYRQDPGLGLRLIYFSYDVKMKEKGDIPEGYSVSREKKERFSLILESASTNQTSMYLCASSFEGQGNQPQHFGDGTRLSIL.

The chain recombines TRBV4-2 with TRBJ2-5; 14 nucleotides match TRBD2. The ends lost 3 bases at V and 2 bases at J; junction bases unmatched: 14. Germline assignment: CDR1 LGHNA and CDR2 YNFKEQ. CDR3 size: 20 residues. The CDR3 protein is CASSHVAGTSGGTNQETQYF. The CDR3 DNA sequence: TGTGCCAGCAGCCATGTGGCGGGGACTAGCGGGGGTACGAATCAAGAGACCCAGTACTTC.

The genes are TRBV10-3 and TRBJ1-1, with D possibly TRBD1 on 6 matching bases. The CDR3 has 16 amino acids. Trimming took 3 bases from V and 3 from J, leaving 17 bases between them. The V gene's germline CDR1 is ENHRY and CDR2 SYGVKD. The CDR3 spells CAISEQGGEVDTEAFF. The CDR3 nucleotides read TGTGCCATCAGTGAACAGGGCGGCGAGGTGGACACTGAAGCTTTCTTT.

This sequence joins TRBV14 and TRBJ1-1, with D perhaps matching TRBD1 (5 bases). The V end lost 4 bases, the J end lost 8 bases, and 14 bases lay between the germline ends. The CDR3 is 13 amino acids. The germline V gene has CDR1 SGHDN and CDR2 FVKESK. This chain's CDR3 is CASSRTQQGEAFF. CDR3 nucleotide sequence: TGTGCCAGCAGCCGCACACAGCAGGGCGAAGCTTTCTTT.

Here the CDR3 DNA reads TGTGCCAGCAGCTTGGGCAACGCCTACGAGCAGTACTTC. Protein product: CASSLGNAYEQYF. The V call is TRBV7-9, the J call TRBJ2-7; D uncertain. The germline gives CDR1 SEHNR, CDR2 FQNEAQ (reference sequence). V was trimmed by 3 bases and J by 2 bases, leaving 8 bases between them. This CDR3 is built from 13 residues. Full variable domain (missing parts from reference TRBV7-9 and TRBJ2-7): DTGVSQNPRHKITKRGQNVTFRCDPISEHNRLYWYRQTLGQGPEFLTYFQNEAQLEKSRLLSDRFSAERPKGSFSTLEIQRTEQGDSAMYLCASSLGNAYEQYFGPGTRLTVT.

Concerning this clone itself: One end of the junction varies from germline; a read error may be responsible. The rearrangement uses TRBV6-5 and TRBJ1-1, with a tentative D call TRBD1 (6 bases). Germline lookup yields CDR1 MNHEY and CDR2 SVGAGI. The CDR3 loop spans 10 amino acids. The CDR3 here is CASRDNRWVF. DNA of the CDR3: TGTGCCAGCCGGGACAACAGGTGGGTCTTT.

The chain is built from TRBV11-2 and TRBJ1-5; D perhaps matches TRBD1 (6 bases). The CDR3 sequence is 15 residues long. The germline V gene encodes CDR1 SGHAT and CDR2 FQNNGV. With 6 bases removed from V and 4 bases from J, the gap between germline ends came to 16 bases. CDR3 sequence: CASSSEGGRNQPQHF. In DNA, the CDR3 is TGTGCCAGCAGTTCCGAAGGGGGTAGAAATCAGCCCCAGCATTTT.

CDR3 sequence reads: CASVWDRNSGANVLTF. CDR3 DNA: TGTGCCAGCGTCTGGGACAGGAACTCTGGGGCCAACGTCCTGACTTTC. The chain employs TRBV2 and TRBJ2-6; 8 positions match TRBD1. Germline CDR1 reads SNHLY; CDR2 reads FYNNEI. This CDR3 has 16 residues. J was trimmed by 0 bases and V by 8 bases; bases with no gene match: 6. Supplemented by reference TRBV2 and TRBJ2-6, the full variable domain reads EPEVTQTPSHQVTQMGQEVILRCVPISNHLYFYWYRQILGQKVEFLVSFYNNEISEKSEIFDDQFSVERPDGSNFTLKIRSTKLEDSAMYFCASVWDRNSGANVLTFGAGSRLTVL.